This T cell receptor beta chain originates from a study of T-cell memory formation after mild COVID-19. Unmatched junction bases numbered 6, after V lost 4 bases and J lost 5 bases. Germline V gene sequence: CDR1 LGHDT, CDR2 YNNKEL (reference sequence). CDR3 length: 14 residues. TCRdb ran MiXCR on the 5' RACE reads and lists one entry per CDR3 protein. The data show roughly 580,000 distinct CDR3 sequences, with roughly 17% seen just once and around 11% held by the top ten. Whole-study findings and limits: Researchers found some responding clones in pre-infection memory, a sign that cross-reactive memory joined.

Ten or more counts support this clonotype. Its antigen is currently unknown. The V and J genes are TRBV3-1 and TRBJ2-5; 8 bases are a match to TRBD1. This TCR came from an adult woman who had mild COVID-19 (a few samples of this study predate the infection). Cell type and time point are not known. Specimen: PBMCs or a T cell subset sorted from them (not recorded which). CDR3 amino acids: CASSPGQGGETQYF. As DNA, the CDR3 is TGTGCCAGCAGCCCCGGACAGGGTGGGGAGACCCAGTACTTC.